This is a list of T cell receptor beta chains from one sample in a study of control samples from healthy donors and cancer patients. Method: immunoSEQ multiplex PCR; TCRdb's copy keeps in-frame clones and lacks some. Of over 150,000 clones listed, 80% to 95% are singletons. The sequencing input was blood. Receptors originate from a man aged 18 to 29 in good health. The CDR3 runs from the conserved cysteine through the conserved F or W. The D gene is left open where the match is weak. Not all rows give a size; the values are once, few, many and, for expanded clones, a class.

V	size	J	D	DNA	CDR3
TRBV28	.	TRBJ2-7	TRBD1	TGTGCCAGCAGTCCGGGACAGGGGGAATACGAGCAGTACTTC	CASSPGQGEYEQYF
TRBV7-3	.	TRBJ2-2	.	TGTGCCAGCAGCTTAGGGATTTTAAGACAGGACACCGGGGAGCTGTTTTTT	CASSLGILRQDTGELFF
TRBV5-8	.	TRBJ2-5	TRBD2	TGTGCCAGCAGCAGCGGACTAGCGGGGGCGACGGGAGAGACCCAGTACTTC	CASSSGLAGATGETQYF
TRBV10-3	.	TRBJ1-2	.	TGTGCCATCAGTGAGTCATACGAAGCTAACTATGGCTACACCTTC	CAISESYEANYGYTF
TRBV28	.	TRBJ1-2	.	TGTGCCAGCTCTGATTACTATGGCTACACCTTC	CASSDYYGYTF
TRBV24-1	.	TRBJ2-7	.	TGTGCCACCAGTGAAGGGTTTGAGCAGTACTTC	CATSEGFEQYF
TRBV19	.	TRBJ1-5	TRBD1	TGTGCCAGTACCCCACGGGGGGACAGGGGTCAGCCCCAGCATTTT	CASTPRGDRGQPQHF
TRBV7-3	.	TRBJ2-4	.	TGTGCCAGCAGCTTAACTCGGACGGCTAGCGAGGGGGAAAACATTCAGTACTTC	CASSLTRTASEGENIQYF
TRBV19	.	TRBJ2-3	TRBD2	TGTGCCAGTAGGACTAGCGGGGGGGCAACAGATACGCAGTATTTT	CASRTSGGATDTQYF
TRBV24-1	.	TRBJ2-3	.	TGTGCCACCAGTGATTCGGGTGTGGGGGGAGGAGATACGCAGTATTTT	CATSDSGVGGGDTQYF
TRBV9	.	TRBJ2-1	TRBD2	TGTGCCAGCAGCGGGACTAGCGGCAAGTACAATGAGCAGTTCTTC	CASSGTSGKYNEQFF
TRBV19	.	TRBJ1-1	TRBD1	TGTGCCAGTAGCGGACAGGGACTGAACACTGAAGCTTTCTTT	CASSGQGLNTEAFF
TRBV6-5	.	TRBJ1-4	TRBD1	TGTGCCAGTAACAGGGGAACTAATGAAAAACTGTTTTTT	CASNRGTNEKLFF
TRBV5-1	.	TRBJ2-7	.	TGCGCCAGCAGCTTGGTGGAATGGTCCTACGAGCAGTACTTC	CASSLVEWSYEQYF
TRBV5-8	.	TRBJ1-2	TRBD1	TGTGCCAGCAGCTTGGAGGAGGGGCAGGGGGCTACCTATGGCTACACCTTC	CASSLEEGQGATYGYTF
TRBV6-5	.	TRBJ2-5	.	TGTGCCAGTCAGGGGCAGGAGACCCAGTACTTC	CASQGQETQYF
TRBV6-6	.	TRBJ1-2	.	TGTGCCAGCAGTCCCCCACCCCCGGCCAGGCACAACTATGGCTACACCTTC	CASSPPPPARHNYGYTF
TRBV2	.	TRBJ2-5	TRBD1	TGTGCCAGCAGTGATGCGACAGGGATGGAGACCCAGTACTTC	CASSDATGMETQYF
TRBV25-1	once	TRBJ2-7	.	TGTGCCAGCAGTGAACGAATCGAGCAGTACTTC	CASSERIEQYF
TRBV18	.	TRBJ1-2	.	TGTGCCAGCTCACCAGGAGGGACGGGAGGGGGTGGCTACACCTTC	CASSPGGTGGGGYTF
TRBV6-5	once	TRBJ1-5	.	TGTGCCAGCAGATCAGGGGCAAGTCAGCCCCAGCATTTT	CASRSGASQPQHF
TRBV11-2	.	TRBJ2-7	.	TGTGCCAGCAGCTTAGAACAGGGCGGCGAGCAGTACTTC	CASSLEQGGEQYF
TRBV2	many	TRBJ1-5	.	TGTGCCAGCAGTTCGGGACGGACTACAAATCAGCCCCAGCATTTT	CASSSGRTTNQPQHF
TRBV29-1	.	TRBJ1-1	.	TGCAGCGTTGAAGAGCGCCGGGGATGGACTGAAGCTTTCTTT	CSVEERRGWTEAFF
TRBV5-1	once	TRBJ1-2	.	TGCGCCAGCAATATAAAGGGTGCGGACTATGGCTACACCTTC	CASNIKGADYGYTF
TRBV29-1	.	TRBJ2-3	TRBD1	TGCAGCGCAAAGACAGGGGGCAAAGGAGATACGCAGTATTTT	CSAKTGGKGDTQYF
TRBV23-1	.	TRBJ1-5	.	TGCGCCAGCAGTCAATCAAGGGGGCCCCAGCATTTT	CASSQSRGPQHF
TRBV2	.	TRBJ1-5	.	TGTGCCAGTACTATTTCTGGGGGCAATCAGCCCCAGCATTTT	CASTISGGNQPQHF
TRBV5-1	.	TRBJ1-4	.	TGCGCCAGCAGCTTGGGGGCGGACCCTAATGAAAAACTGTTTTTT	CASSLGADPNEKLFF
TRBV5-1	.	TRBJ2-7	.	TGCGCCAGCAGCCCAGGGACGGCGGCAGAGCAGTACTTC	CASSPGTAAEQYF
TRBV5-4	.	TRBJ1-4	TRBD1	TGTGCCAGCAGCCCCCAGGGGGGCTCTAATGAAAAACTGTTTTTT	CASSPQGGSNEKLFF
TRBV5-4	.	TRBJ2-4	.	TGTGCCAGCAGCTTGGCTGGGGAGGACATTCAGTACTTC	CASSLAGEDIQYF